This TCR beta chain was captured in a study of CD8+ T cells in alopecia areata. Study information: Tofacitinib administration persisted for 6 to 18 months, succeeded by 6 months off drug. Scoring treated patients' severity relied on the percentage of scalp area affected.

Germline V gene sequence: CDR1 SGDLS, CDR2 YYNGEE. V was cut by 0 bases and J by 3 bases, with 9 bases left in between. CDR3 length: 14 amino acids. Treatment noted: oral pan-JAK inhibitor, 5-10 mg twice daily. As for this clone: The target antigen is unknown.

General observations from the study: Among the top 100, expanded CD8+ clones, as well as scalp clonality, were significantly decreased by tofacitinib.

Extraction of RNA preceded its reverse transcription into cDNA, which served as the sequencing template. Here immunoSEQ multiplex PCR was the method, and the copy in TCRdb shows in-frame clones only, minus some. The data show 150,000 to 200,000 clones, roughly 66% seen once. The clonotype originates from a human donor with alopecia areata. The rearrangement links TRBV9 to TRBJ1-2; D unclear. The sample was CD4+ T cells sorted from blood, taken at week 24, from a patient treated with tofacitinib. In nucleotides, the CDR3 is TGTGCCAGCAGCGTAGGTCGGTTAGACTATGGCTACACCTTC. Amino acids: CASSVGRLDYGYTF. Supplemented by reference TRBV9 and TRBJ1-2, the full variable domain reads DSGVTQTPKHLITATGQRVTLRCSPRSGDLSVYWYQQSLDQGLQFLIQYYNGEERAKGNILERFSAQQFPDLHSELNLSSLELGDSALYFCASSVGRLDYGYTFGSGTRLTVV.